The T cell receptor beta chain under discussion was sequenced for a study of control samples from healthy donors and cancer patients. TCRdb's table, derived via immunoSEQ multiplex PCR, lists solely in-frame clones and lacks some. Found here are around 170,000 clones, 90% to 95% of them singletons; the top ten hold about 1.4%. The CDR3 has 17 residues. The V and J ends lost 3 bases and 3 bases respectively, with 15 bases between them. Germline V gene sequence: CDR1 SGHVS, CDR2 FNYEAQ. The gene calls are TRBV7-6 and TRBJ1-6; D possibly corresponds to TRBD1 (5 bases). Sequenced: blood. This sequence was found in a man aged 25-40 years in good health. In DNA form, the CDR3 reads TGTGCCAGCAGCTTGGGGCGGGGTGGCGGCTATAATTCACCCCTCCACTTT. Amino acid sequence: CASSLGRGGGYNSPLHF. Looking up the rest from reference TRBV7-6 and TRBJ1-6 gives the full variable domain: GAGVSQSPRYKVTKRGQDVALRCDPISGHVSLYWYRQALGQGPEFLTYFNYEAQQDKSGLPNDRFSAERPEGSISTLTIQRTEQRDSAMYRCASSLGRGGGYNSPLHFGNGTRLTVT.